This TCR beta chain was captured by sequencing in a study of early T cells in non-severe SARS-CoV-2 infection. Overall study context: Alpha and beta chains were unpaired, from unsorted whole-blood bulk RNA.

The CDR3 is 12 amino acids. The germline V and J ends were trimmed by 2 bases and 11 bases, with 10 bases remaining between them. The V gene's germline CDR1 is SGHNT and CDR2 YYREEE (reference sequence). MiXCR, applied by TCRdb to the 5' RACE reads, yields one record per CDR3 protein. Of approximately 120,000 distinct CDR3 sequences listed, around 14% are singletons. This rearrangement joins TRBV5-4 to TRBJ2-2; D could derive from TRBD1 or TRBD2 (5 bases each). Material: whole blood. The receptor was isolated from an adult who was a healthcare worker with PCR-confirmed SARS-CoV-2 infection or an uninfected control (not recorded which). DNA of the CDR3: TGTGCCAGCAGCTTCCGGGGCGGAGAGCTGTTTTTT. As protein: CASSFRGGELFF.